Ten or more counts support the clone carrying this T cell receptor beta chain. Its matching antigen is unknown. The CDR3 has 14 amino acids. Trimming removed 5 bases from V and 1 base from J, with 9 bases in between. This sample was included in a study of T-cell memory formation after mild COVID-19. Regarding the study as a whole: Shrinking CD4+ clones were chiefly CM and EM; CD8+ ones were chiefly EMRA. Some responding clones appeared in pre-infection memory, suggesting cross-reactive memory joined.

5'RACE with constant-segment primers built TCRalpha and TCRbeta cDNA libraries with UMIs. TCRdb re-called the 5' RACE reads with MiXCR, one entry per CDR3 protein. Among about 340,000 distinct CDR3 sequences listed, around 21% were seen once. This TCR came from an adult woman who had mild COVID-19 (a few samples of this study predate the infection). Cell type and time point are not known. V gene TRBV12-3 or TRBV12-4 combines with J gene TRBJ2-4; a weak D match, TRBD2 (6 bases). Sequencing was done on a sample of PBMCs or a T cell subset sorted from them (not recorded which). The CDR3 DNA reads as TGTGCCAGCAGTGCCGGGGGTGCCAAAAACATTCAGTACTTC. Amino acid sequence: CASSAGGAKNIQYF.